This TCR beta chain was documented in a study of T cells in Graves' hyperthyroidism and ophthalmopathy. Findings and caveats of the study: The authors' 13 V-J model separated ophthalmopathy from stable hyperthyroidism.

There are many counts of this clonotype. The antigen is unknown. It was RNA transcripts that yielded the amplified TCR beta CDR3 regions. A first-round RT-PCR of the TCR CDR3 used the HTBI primer set. TCRdb re-called the multiplex PCR reads through MiXCR, storing one row per CDR3 protein. The sample shows hundreds of thousands of distinct CDR3 sequences, about a sixth of them seen only once. The CDR3 covers 14 residues. The V end lost 3 bases, the J end lost 6 bases, and 12 bases lay between the germline ends. This TCR came from a woman aged 18 to 35 with Graves' hyperthyroidism. This sequence joins TRBV12-3 or TRBV12-4 and TRBJ2-1; D is tentatively TRBD1 or TRBD2 (5 bases each). The sequencing sample was made of blood. The CDR3 spells CASSFSGGGNEQFF. The CDR3 DNA sequence: TGTGCCAGCAGTTTTAGTGGGGGTGGCAATGAGCAGTTCTTC.